The 17 T cell receptor beta chains below were found in one sample sequenced in a study of blood T cell repertoires in COVID-19. Profiling relied on immunoSEQ multiplex PCR, and the TCRdb table lists in-frame clones only, not all of them. This repertoire shows hundreds of thousands of clones, approximately 86% found once; its top ten account for about an eighth. Material for sequencing was peripheral blood. These receptor sequences come from a woman aged 70-85 years with COVID-19, enrolled during active disease.

V and J are TRBV5-1 and TRBJ2-3, with 10 bases that match TRBD1. Germline V gene sequence: CDR1 SGHRS, CDR2 YFSETQ. The J segment lost 3 bases and the V segment lost 0 bases, leaving 7 bases of the junction unmatched. The CDR3 contains 17 residues. CDR3 loop: CASSLARTGGRTDTQYF. The CDR3 DNA is TGCGCCAGCAGCTTGGCCAGGACAGGGGGAAGGACAGATACGCAGTATTTT.

This clone was recorded many times. The chain joins TRBV12-3 or TRBV12-4 to TRBJ2-2; D ambiguous. V was pared by 3 bases and J by 6 bases, with 5 bases between. The CDR3 loop spans 12 amino acids. The CDR3 coding sequence is TGTGCCAGCAGTTTGTTCGCCGGGGAGCTGTTTTTT. Its protein is CASSLFAGELFF.

The rearrangement links TRBV19 to TRBJ2-7; no definite D call. The germline CDR1 and CDR2 sequences are LNHDA and SQIVND (reference sequence). The CDR3 is 14 residues long. The V end lost 3 bases, the J end lost 0 bases, and 9 bases lay between the germline ends. The CDR3 loop reads CASSISADSYEQYF. CDR3 in DNA: TGTGCCAGTAGTATTTCGGCGGACTCCTACGAGCAGTACTTC.

The V call is TRBV9, the J call TRBJ1-2, with TRBD1 as a possible D gene (5 bases). Germline V lookup: CDR1 SGDLS, CDR2 YYNGEE. The germline V and J ends were trimmed by 0 bases and 7 bases, with 13 bases remaining between them. The CDR3 spans 14 residues. The CDR3 coding sequence is TGTGCCAGCAGCGTAGGGCAGGGAGGATTTGGCTACACCTTC. Its translation is CASSVGQGGFGYTF.

This sequence joins TRBV15 and TRBJ1-5, with D hard to call. Germline V gene data show CDR1 as LNHNV and CDR2 as YYDKDF (reference sequence). The CDR3 is made up of 15 amino acids. The germline V and J ends were trimmed by 0 bases and 0 bases, with 6 bases remaining between them. CDR3 loop: CATSREGYSNQPQHF. The CDR3 DNA sequence: TGTGCCACCAGCAGAGAGGGCTATAGCAATCAGCCCCAGCATTTT.

The V gene is TRBV7-2, the J gene TRBJ1-5; D perhaps matches TRBD1 (6 bases). The CDR3 covers 16 residues. Deletions cut 5 bases from V and 2 bases from J, with 16 bases between. Germline-derived CDR1 and CDR2 are SGHTA and FQGNSA. The DNA of the CDR3 is TGTGCCAGCAGCCCTTATATTGGGGGCGGCAATCAGCCCCAGCATTTT. Protein: CASSPYIGGGNQPQHF.

The V gene is TRBV7-6, the J gene TRBJ2-5, with D possibly being TRBD2 (7 bases). Germline loops: CDR1 SGHVS, CDR2 FNYEAQ. Trimming took 5 bases from V and 4 from J, leaving 17 bases between them. This CDR3 contains 15 residues. The CDR3 nucleotides are TGTGCCAGCAGCCTACGAGGGGGGGGTGGAGAGACCCAGTACTTC. Translated: CASSLRGGGGETQYF. Full variable domain (outside the CDR3, taken from reference TRBV7-6 and TRBJ2-5): GAGVSQSPRYKVTKRGQDVALRCDPISGHVSLYWYRQALGQGPEFLTYFNYEAQQDKSGLPNDRFSAERPEGSISTLTIQRTEQRDSAMYRCASSLRGGGGETQYFGPGTRLLVL.

The CDR3 sequence: CSVQLDYGYTF. CDR3 nucleotide sequence: TGCAGTGTACAGTTGGACTATGGCTACACCTTC. V is TRBV20-1 and J is TRBJ1-2; no reliable D call. Germline values: CDR1 DFQATT, CDR2 SNEGSKA (reference sequence). The V and J ends lost 7 bases and 3 bases respectively, with 9 bases between them. The CDR3 runs to 11 residues.

This chain connects TRBV28 to TRBJ1-2; 7 bases match TRBD1. Losses at the gene ends were 8 bases for V and 8 bases for J; bases not matched to a gene: 8. This CDR3 spans 12 amino acids. CDR1 and CDR2 from the germline V gene are MDHEN and SYDVKM. Written as DNA, the CDR3 is TGTGCCAGCTTCAAGGGGGCCAGGGGCTACACCTTC. It codes for CASFKGARGYTF.

The chain recombines TRBV24-1 with TRBJ1-2; unclear D gene. Germline-derived CDR1 and CDR2 are KGHDR and SFDVKD. This CDR3 contains 12 residues. The V gene lost 6 bases and the J gene lost 4 bases, with 8 bases spanning the gap. CDR3 bases: TGTGCCACCAGTCGGGATGGCTATGGCTACACCTTC. Translation: CATSRDGYGYTF.

V gene TRBV7-9 combines with J gene TRBJ2-3, with 7 bases matching TRBD2. The CDR3 is made up of 14 amino acids. V lost 1 base to trimming and J lost 4 bases; unmatched junction nucleotides: 2. Germline loops: CDR1 SEHNR, CDR2 FQNEAQ (reference sequence). The CDR3 region has the DNA TGTGCCAGCAGCTTAGGGCTAGCGGCAGATACGCAGTATTTT. It translates to CASSLGLAADTQYF. The full variable domain, its missing parts supplied by reference TRBV7-9 and TRBJ2-3, is DTGVSQNPRHKITKRGQNVTFRCDPISEHNRLYWYRQTLGQGPEFLTYFQNEAQLEKSRLLSDRFSAERPKGSFSTLEIQRTEQGDSAMYLCASSLGLAADTQYFGPGTRLTVL.

This clone was counted a few times. This sequence joins TRBV6-5 and TRBJ2-1; a weak D match, TRBD1 (5 bases). Germline V gives CDR1 MNHEY, CDR2 SVGAGI. CDR3 length equals 14 residues. Trimming pared 5 bases from V and 4 bases from J, leaving 12 bases between. CDR3 amino acids: CASSQQQEYNEQFF. For the CDR3, the DNA is TGTGCCAGCAGTCAACAACAGGAGTACAATGAGCAGTTCTTC.

The genes are TRBV11-2 and TRBJ2-7, with D uncertain. The CDR3 has 17 residues. Trimming left V 5 bases short and J 2 bases short, with 22 bases between. Germline V gene lookup returns CDR1 SGHAT and CDR2 FQNNGV. The chain's CDR3 is CASSPMLGRSRPYEQYF. CDR3 nucleotides: TGTGCCAGCAGCCCCATGTTGGGCAGAAGCAGACCCTACGAGCAGTACTTC.

This chain links TRBV6-6 with TRBJ2-1; TRBD1 is a possible D gene (5 bases). This CDR3 has 14 amino acids. Between the trimmed V and J ends, which lost 5 bases and 6 bases, there was a span of 14 bases. The V gene's germline CDR1 is MNHNY and CDR2 SVGAGI (reference sequence). The CDR3 coding sequence is TGTGCCAGCAGTAGTCAGGGAATTGGCAATGAGCAGTTCTTC. Its translation is CASSSQGIGNEQFF.

In its sample, this clone was seen a few times. The V and J genes are TRBV7-2 and TRBJ2-1; D possibly corresponds to TRBD1 (5 bases). The germline CDR1 and CDR2 sequences are SGHTA and FQGNSA. There are 15 residues in the CDR3. Deletions cut 1 base from V and 6 bases from J, with 13 bases between. CDR3 sequence (DNA): TGTGCCAGCAGCTTAGGGTCCCAGGGCGGCAATGAGCAGTTCTTC. Encoded protein: CASSLGSQGGNEQFF.

V usage is TRBV27 and J usage is TRBJ1-6; D call uncertain. Germline values: CDR1 MNHEY, CDR2 SMNVEV (reference sequence). The CDR3 is 14 residues long. Trimming stripped 5 bases from V and 10 bases from J, with 15 bases between. CDR3 region: CASSIRPAGSPLHF. The CDR3 region has the DNA TGTGCCAGCAGTATCCGCCCGGCGGGGTCACCCCTCCACTTT.

The rearrangement uses TRBV19 and TRBJ1-5; no clear D gene. Germline assignment: CDR1 LNHDA and CDR2 SQIVND (reference sequence). Trimming left V 5 bases short and J 2 bases short, with 13 bases between. The CDR3 spans 15 residues. Here the CDR3 DNA reads TGTGCCAGTAGTGGCGGGTCTTTGGGCAATCAGCCCCAGCATTTT. It yields the protein CASSGGSLGNQPQHF.